These T cell receptor beta chains were read from a single sample in a study of Ad26.COV2.S vaccination and SARS-CoV-2 variants. This table comes from immunoSEQ multiplex PCR, and its TCRdb copy is limited to in-frame clones, with some not included. The data hold around 350,000 clones, with around 90% observed a single time. Sequenced here: peripheral blood, sampled after recovery from COVID-19. These receptors all stem from a human donor who had recovered from COVID-19. Both conserved end residues are part of each CDR3. The order of the fields is clone size, D gene, J gene, V gene, CDR3 DNA, CDR3 protein. A D gene is named only where the DNA matches it firmly. Expanded clones get a size class; other rows say once, few or many, or leave the size out.

clone size: -; D gene: -; J gene: TRBJ2-7; V gene: TRBV6-5; CDR3 DNA: TGTGCCAGCAGCTTCGGTTTCGAGCAGTACTTC; CDR3 protein: CASSFGFEQYF
clone size: -; D gene: TRBD1; J gene: TRBJ2-5; V gene: TRBV18; CDR3 DNA: TGTGCCAGCTCACCAAAAGGGACAGGTCTGCAAGAGACCCAGTACTTC; CDR3 protein: CASSPKGTGLQETQYF
clone size: few; D gene: TRBD1; J gene: TRBJ1-5; V gene: TRBV7-2; CDR3 DNA: TGTGCCAGCAGCTTAGGGACAGGGGTACTGCAGCCCCAGCATTTT; CDR3 protein: CASSLGTGVLQPQHF
clone size: -; D gene: -; J gene: TRBJ2-6; V gene: TRBV5-1; CDR3 DNA: TGCGCCAGCAGCTTGGGTTGGGGCGCTGGGGCCAACGTCCTGACTTTC; CDR3 protein: CASSLGWGAGANVLTF
clone size: -; D gene: TRBD1; J gene: TRBJ2-7; V gene: TRBV12-3/TRBV12-4; CDR3 DNA: TGTGCCAGCAGTCTAACAGGGGGCTACGAGCAGTACTTC; CDR3 protein: CASSLTGGYEQYF
clone size: -; D gene: TRBD2; J gene: TRBJ2-2; V gene: TRBV7-3; CDR3 DNA: TGTGCCAGCAGGGACGCGGGGGGACCGAACACCGGGGAGCTGTTTTTT; CDR3 protein: CASRDAGGPNTGELFF
clone size: -; D gene: TRBD2; J gene: TRBJ2-3; V gene: TRBV5-1; CDR3 DNA: TGCGCCAGCAGCCCTAGCGGGAGCACAGATACGCAGTATTTT; CDR3 protein: CASSPSGSTDTQYF
clone size: -; D gene: -; J gene: TRBJ2-5; V gene: TRBV7-9; CDR3 DNA: TGTGCCAGCAGCCGGGACAGCCCGCGGGGGGAGACCCAGTACTTC; CDR3 protein: CASSRDSPRGETQYF
clone size: -; D gene: -; J gene: TRBJ1-1; V gene: TRBV12-3/TRBV12-4; CDR3 DNA: TGTGCCAGCAGTTTACTCGGGCGAGTGGGAGCTTTCTTT; CDR3 protein: CASSLLGRVGAFF
clone size: once; D gene: -; J gene: TRBJ1-2; V gene: TRBV27; CDR3 DNA: TGTGCCAGCAGTTTGGAGGGAACACGGGGCTACACCTTC; CDR3 protein: CASSLEGTRGYTF
clone size: once; D gene: -; J gene: TRBJ2-1; V gene: TRBV25-1; CDR3 DNA: TGTGCCAGCAGTGAATGGGGTGGAGAGCAGTTCTTC; CDR3 protein: CASSEWGGEQFF
clone size: -; D gene: -; J gene: TRBJ2-4; V gene: TRBV19; CDR3 DNA: TGTGCCAGTAGTAGCGGGATTTTGAGTCTTACGGGGGCCGGAGCCAAAAACATTCAGTACTTC; CDR3 protein: CASSSGILSLTGAGAKNIQYF
clone size: once; D gene: -; J gene: TRBJ2-2; V gene: TRBV5-8; CDR3 DNA: TGTGCCAGCAGCTTGGCAGGGCCCGGGGAGCTGTTTTTT; CDR3 protein: CASSLAGPGELFF
clone size: -; D gene: TRBD1; J gene: TRBJ1-6; V gene: TRBV12-3/TRBV12-4; CDR3 DNA: TGTGCCAGCAACACAGGGGCCTACTCACCCCTCCACTTT; CDR3 protein: CASNTGAYSPLHF
clone size: -; D gene: -; J gene: TRBJ1-2; V gene: TRBV5-4; CDR3 DNA: TGTGCCAGCAGCCCGCGGGAGGGCCGGGGCTACACCTTC; CDR3 protein: CASSPREGRGYTF
clone size: -; D gene: -; J gene: TRBJ2-1; V gene: TRBV11-2; CDR3 DNA: TGTGCCAGCAGCTTGGGCGGCCCCTACAATGAGCAGTTCTTC; CDR3 protein: CASSLGGPYNEQFF
clone size: -; D gene: -; J gene: TRBJ2-1; V gene: TRBV3-1/TRBV3-2; CDR3 DNA: TGTGCCAGCAGCCAAGCCGGGCGACCTAGCTCCTACAATGAGCAGTTCTTC; CDR3 protein: CASSQAGRPSSYNEQFF
clone size: once; D gene: -; J gene: TRBJ1-1; V gene: TRBV20-1; CDR3 DNA: TGCAGTGCTAGTGTACAGCCTAACACTGAAGCTTTCTTT; CDR3 protein: CSASVQPNTEAFF
clone size: -; D gene: TRBD1; J gene: TRBJ1-1; V gene: TRBV18; CDR3 DNA: TGTGCCAGCTCACCAGATGGGGACAGCAAAGCTTTCTTT; CDR3 protein: CASSPDGDSKAFF
clone size: -; D gene: -; J gene: TRBJ1-3; V gene: TRBV29-1; CDR3 DNA: TGCAGCGTTGACAGCTTCTCTGGAAACACCATATATTTT; CDR3 protein: CSVDSFSGNTIYF
clone size: -; D gene: -; J gene: TRBJ2-5; V gene: TRBV27; CDR3 DNA: TGTGCCAGCAGTTTCCCAGGGAAGACCCAGTACTTC; CDR3 protein: CASSFPGKTQYF
clone size: -; D gene: TRBD1; J gene: TRBJ2-2; V gene: TRBV27; CDR3 DNA: TGTGCCAGCAGACAGGACAGGGGTGCCGGGGAGCTGTTTTTT; CDR3 protein: CASRQDRGAGELFF
clone size: -; D gene: -; J gene: TRBJ1-2; V gene: TRBV7-2; CDR3 DNA: TGTGCCAGCAGCACCCAATTACCCTTCTATGGCTACACCTTC; CDR3 protein: CASSTQLPFYGYTF
clone size: -; D gene: -; J gene: TRBJ2-7; V gene: TRBV18; CDR3 DNA: TGTGCCAGCTCACCAGGGGACCACGAGCAGTACTTC; CDR3 protein: CASSPGDHEQYF
clone size: few; D gene: -; J gene: TRBJ2-7; V gene: TRBV11-2; CDR3 DNA: TGTGCCAGCAGCTTATATCCACACTACGAGCAGTACTTC; CDR3 protein: CASSLYPHYEQYF
clone size: -; D gene: TRBD1; J gene: TRBJ1-2; V gene: TRBV7-9; CDR3 DNA: TGTGCCAGCAGCCCGATACAGGGGGTTGGCTACACCTTC; CDR3 protein: CASSPIQGVGYTF
clone size: -; D gene: TRBD1; J gene: TRBJ1-1; V gene: TRBV7-9; CDR3 DNA: TGTGCCAGCAGGCCGGACAGGGTAAACACTGAAGCTTTCTTT; CDR3 protein: CASRPDRVNTEAFF
clone size: -; D gene: -; J gene: TRBJ2-5; V gene: TRBV7-6; CDR3 DNA: TGTGCCAGCAGCTTGAACGAGGTTGGACTTGGGGAGACCCAGTACTTC; CDR3 protein: CASSLNEVGLGETQYF
clone size: -; D gene: TRBD2; J gene: TRBJ2-7; V gene: TRBV4-1; CDR3 DNA: TGCGCCAGCAGTCTATTAGCGGGGGCCTTATACGAGCAGTACTTC; CDR3 protein: CASSLLAGALYEQYF
clone size: -; D gene: TRBD1; J gene: TRBJ2-7; V gene: TRBV5-6; CDR3 DNA: TGTGCCAGCAGCTTGAGGACAGGGACCCCCTACTACGAGCAGTACTTC; CDR3 protein: CASSLRTGTPYYEQYF
clone size: -; D gene: -; J gene: TRBJ2-6; V gene: TRBV4-3; CDR3 DNA: TGCGCCAGCAGCCAGGGATTAGCCTTTCTGTCCTCTGGGGCCAACGTCCTGACTTTC; CDR3 protein: CASSQGLAFLSSGANVLTF
clone size: -; D gene: -; J gene: TRBJ2-1; V gene: TRBV5-1; CDR3 DNA: TGCGCCAGCAGCTTGACCAATGAGCAGTTCTTC; CDR3 protein: CASSLTNEQFF
clone size: -; D gene: -; J gene: TRBJ1-3; V gene: TRBV6-6; CDR3 DNA: TGTGCCAGCAGTTACGTTCAGTACTCTGGAAACACCATATATTTT; CDR3 protein: CASSYVQYSGNTIYF
clone size: -; D gene: -; J gene: TRBJ2-5; V gene: TRBV13; CDR3 DNA: TGTGCCAGCAGCTACGAAGCCAGGGAGACCCAGTACTTC; CDR3 protein: CASSYEARETQYF
clone size: -; D gene: -; J gene: TRBJ1-6; V gene: TRBV6-5; CDR3 DNA: TGTGCCAGCACTCCCTGGCAGGGTTCGTCGTCGCCCCTCCACTTT; CDR3 protein: CASTPWQGSSSPLHF
clone size: once; D gene: -; J gene: TRBJ1-2; V gene: TRBV2; CDR3 DNA: TGTGCCAGCAGTGAGATCGGGGGCGCCGGCTATGGCTACACCTTC; CDR3 protein: CASSEIGGAGYGYTF
clone size: -; D gene: -; J gene: TRBJ2-1; V gene: TRBV7-9; CDR3 DNA: TGTGCCAGCAGCTATGGACGGCCGGTGATAGGTGAGCAGTTCTTC; CDR3 protein: CASSYGRPVIGEQFF
clone size: once; D gene: TRBD1; J gene: TRBJ2-2; V gene: TRBV19; CDR3 DNA: TGTGCCAGTACCAACCGAGGGACAGGGGGGAACACCGGGGAGCTGTTTTTT; CDR3 protein: CASTNRGTGGNTGELFF
clone size: -; D gene: -; J gene: TRBJ2-1; V gene: TRBV5-1; CDR3 DNA: TGCGCCAGCAGCTTGGACGGGGACCCGGGGCGGGATGAGCAGTTCTTC; CDR3 protein: CASSLDGDPGRDEQFF
clone size: -; D gene: -; J gene: TRBJ1-5; V gene: TRBV4-2; CDR3 DNA: TGTGCCAGCAGCCTAGTGCAGACAGACGACAATCAGCCCCAGCATTTT; CDR3 protein: CASSLVQTDDNQPQHF
clone size: -; D gene: -; J gene: TRBJ1-1; V gene: TRBV15; CDR3 DNA: TGTGCCACCAGCATACAGGGAACTGAAGCTTTCTTT; CDR3 protein: CATSIQGTEAFF